This T cell receptor (beta chain) was captured by sequencing in a study of T cells in women clearing cervical HPV infection. Prevalent HPV16 infections were excluded; only incident single HPV16 infections included. Points on this clone: Coverage ceases 3 residues before the CDR3 finishes, and the germline J gene fills in the end.

TCRdb's table, derived via immunoSEQ multiplex PCR, lists solely in-frame clones and lacks some. Its table records about 34,000 clones. This CDR3 has 13 amino acids. Germline assignment: CDR1 MNHEY and CDR2 SVGEGT. This TCR came from a woman aged 18 to 75 with a cervical HPV16 infection that either progressed to CIN3+ or cleared (not recorded which). Material: blood buffy coat. The chain recombines TRBV6-2 or TRBV6-3 with TRBJ2-3; 7 nucleotides agree with TRBD2. The sequenced part of the CDR3 DNA is TGTGCCAGCAGTTACAGGGGAGGGGAGACG. It specifies CASSYRGGET. The whole CDR3 region reads CASSYRGGETQYF.